Presented here are 26 T cell receptor beta chains from one specimen sequenced in a study of cytomegalovirus exposure and HLA in healthy donors. Vbeta (60) and Jbeta (13) primers were used in the PCR. TCRdb's table, derived via immunoSEQ multiplex PCR, lists solely in-frame clones and lacks some. The sample contains 100,000 to 150,000 clones, roughly three quarters of which appear only once. Input material: PBMCs. The receptors were sampled from a woman in her fifties or sixties in good health and CMV-seronegative.

V is TRBV2 and J is TRBJ2-7, with 10 bases that match TRBD1. CDR3 size: 15 residues. Losses at the gene ends were 6 bases for V and 2 bases for J; bases not matched to a gene: 7. CDR1 is SNHLY and CDR2 is FYNNEI in the germline V gene. The CDR3 nucleotides are TGTGCCAGCAGGAACGGGGGACAGGGGACCTACGAGCAGTACTTC. Amino acid sequence: CASRNGGQGTYEQYF.

V gene TRBV7-6 combines with J gene TRBJ2-2; D call uncertain. The CDR3 consists of 15 residues. The ends were cut back, 3 bases at V and 0 bases at J, with 8 bases in the middle. Looked up from germline, CDR1 is SGHVS and CDR2 is FNYEAQ. Here the CDR3 reads CASSFSRPNTGELFF. CDR3 coding DNA: TGTGCCAGCAGCTTCTCGCGCCCGAACACCGGGGAGCTGTTTTTT. Looking up the rest from reference TRBV7-6 and TRBJ2-2 gives the full variable domain: GAGVSQSPRYKVTKRGQDVALRCDPISGHVSLYWYRQALGQGPEFLTYFNYEAQQDKSGLPNDRFSAERPEGSISTLTIQRTEQRDSAMYRCASSFSRPNTGELFFGEGSRLTVL.

The V call is TRBV11-2, the J call TRBJ2-3, with D possibly being TRBD2 (7 bases). Per the germline V gene, CDR1 is SGHAT and CDR2 is FQNNGV. Trimming stripped 5 bases from V and 5 bases from J, with 17 bases between. CDR3 length: 15 amino acids. CDR3 DNA sequence: TGTGCCAGCAGCGCCCTCGGGGGGCAGGGAGATACGCAGTATTTT. Translated: CASSALGGQGDTQYF.

The J gene is TRBJ2-1, the V gene TRBV10-1; D unclear. This CDR3 region has 15 residues. Germline CDR1 is WNHNN and CDR2 is SYGVQD (reference sequence). V was trimmed by 2 bases and J by 0 bases, leaving 8 bases between them. In DNA, the CDR3 is TGCGCCAGCAGTGAGCGTATCTACTCCTACAATGAGCAGTTCTTC. Translation: CASSERIYSYNEQFF.

This chain uses TRBV9 with TRBJ1-3; D perhaps matches TRBD1 (6 bases). CDR1 and CDR2 from the germline V gene are SGDLS and YYNGEE. The CDR3 is made up of 14 amino acids. V was cut by 5 bases and J by 2 bases, with 11 bases left in between. CDR3 sequence (DNA): TGTGCCAGCAGTCGTGGGGACACTGGAAACACCATATATTTT. Translating it yields CASSRGDTGNTIYF. The full variable domain, completed using reference TRBV9 and TRBJ1-3, is DSGVTQTPKHLITATGQRVTLRCSPRSGDLSVYWYQQSLDQGLQFLIQYYNGEERAKGNILERFSAQQFPDLHSELNLSSLELGDSALYFCASSRGDTGNTIYFGEGSWLTVV.

This clone appeared a few times. This chain links TRBV15 with TRBJ2-7, with TRBD1 identical over 10 bases. Losses at the gene ends were 5 bases for V and 4 bases for J; bases not matched to a gene: 5. This CDR3 spans 14 amino acids. Per germline, CDR1 LNHNV and CDR2 YYDKDF (reference sequence). The DNA of the CDR3 is TGTGCCACCAGCGAAGGGACAGGGGTGTACGAGCAGTACTTC. Translating it yields CATSEGTGVYEQYF.

The chain has TRBV5-8 and TRBJ1-5, with 9 bases that match TRBD1. The germline gives CDR1 SGHTS, CDR2 YDEGEE. V lost 2 bases and J lost 2; bases outside the gene matches: 14. The length of the CDR3 is 19 residues. The CDR3 sequence is CASSLNLGQGLPGNQPQHF. CDR3 in DNA: TGTGCCAGCAGCTTAAACCTCGGACAGGGGCTACCAGGCAATCAGCCCCAGCATTTT. The full variable domain, rest sourced from reference TRBV5-8 and TRBJ1-5, is EAGVTQSPTHLIKTRGQQATLRCSPISGHTSVYWYQQALGLGLQFLLWYDEGEERNRGNFPPRFSGRQFPNYSSELNVNALELEDSALYLCASSLNLGQGLPGNQPQHFGDGTRLSIL.

The chain carries TRBV21-1 and TRBJ2-3; the table names TRBD2, a call not compared with the DNA. TRBV21-1 is a pseudogene segment. The CDR3 extends over 18 amino acids. The CDR3 region is CASSKREGTLGRTDTQYF. The CDR3 DNA is TGTGCCAGCAGCAAAAGGGAAGGGACTTTGGGGCGCACAGATACGCAGTATTTT.

The chain has TRBV5-1 and TRBJ2-3, with 9 bases identical to TRBD1. Germline CDR1 is SGHRS and CDR2 is YFSETQ. The trim removed 0 bases at V and 7 bases at J, leaving 9 bases unmatched. The CDR3 sequence is 16 residues long. The CDR3 DNA reads as TGCGCCAGCAGCTTGGATGGACAGGGGTCCGGGTATACGCAGTATTTT. It is translated as CASSLDGQGSGYTQYF.

V usage is TRBV28 and J usage is TRBJ2-1, with D perhaps matching TRBD1 (6 bases). This CDR3 spans 13 amino acids. Deletions cut 11 bases from V and 4 bases from J, with 15 bases between. CDR1 is MDHEN and CDR2 is SYDVKM in the germline V gene. In DNA, the CDR3 is TGTGCCTTACGGACAGTTAGGTACAATGAGCAGTTCTTC. This translates into CALRTVRYNEQFF.

The genes are TRBV7-2 and TRBJ1-5, with 9 nucleotides matching TRBD1. The CDR3 is 17 residues long. Germline CDR1 SGHTA, CDR2 FQGNSA. V gave up 3 bases and J gave up 3 bases; unmatched junction bases: 9. This chain's CDR3 is CASSLAGTGYYNQPQHF. CDR3 sequence (DNA): TGTGCCAGCAGCTTGGCTGGGACAGGGTACTACAATCAGCCCCAGCATTTT.

This clone was picked up one time. J is TRBJ2-3 and V is TRBV14; D is undetermined. With 0 bases removed from V and 6 bases from J, the gap between germline ends came to 10 bases. The CDR3 is made up of 14 amino acids. Germline CDR1 is SGHDN and CDR2 is FVKESK. This CDR3 reads CASSQDQVVDTQYF. The CDR3 DNA follows: TGTGCCAGCAGCCAAGACCAGGTAGTGGATACGCAGTATTTT.

The gene calls are TRBV15 and TRBJ1-4, with D uncertain. V lost 1 base to trimming and J lost 5 bases, with 5 bases between them. Germline CDR1 LNHNV, CDR2 YYDKDF (reference sequence). CDR3 size: 13 residues. The CDR3 sequence: CATSRAPNEKLFF. The CDR3 nucleotides are TGTGCCACCAGCAGAGCCCCAAATGAAAAACTGTTTTTT.

This clone was seen only a few times. The chain carries TRBV19 and TRBJ1-2, with 10 bases identical to TRBD1. This CDR3 comprises 16 residues. In germline, CDR1 is LNHDA, CDR2 SQIVND (reference sequence). Unmatched junction bases numbered 9, after V lost 0 bases and J lost 8 bases. CDR3 loop: CASSIDRRDRGGGYTF. In nucleotides, the CDR3 is TGTGCCAGTAGTATAGATCGCCGGGACAGGGGAGGCGGCTACACCTTC.

The rearrangement uses TRBV7-9 and TRBJ2-1; TRBD1 might be the D (6 bases). Germline values: CDR1 SEHNR, CDR2 FQNEAQ (reference sequence). The V end was cut by 1 base, the J end by 2 bases, with 6 bases between. The CDR3 contains 14 residues. The CDR3 DNA sequence: TGTGCCAGCAGCTTAGGACAGGCCTACAATGAGCAGTTCTTC. Residues: CASSLGQAYNEQFF.

The DNA of the CDR3 is TGTGCCAGCAGCCTCACCCGGGACAAAGAGACCCAGTACTTC. Protein sequence: CASSLTRDKETQYF. V is TRBV7-3 and J is TRBJ2-5, with D perhaps TRBD1 (6 bases). The CDR3 extends over 14 amino acids. Trimming cost V 5 bases and J 3 bases, with 13 bases left between them. CDR1 and CDR2 (germline): SGHTA, FQGTGA.

This chain links TRBV7-6 with TRBJ2-7; 10 bases match TRBD2. Germline V gene data show CDR1 as SGHVS and CDR2 as FNYEAQ. V was pared by 5 bases and J by 2 bases, with 6 bases of the junction left unmatched. The CDR3 is 15 residues long. The CDR3 DNA reads as TGTGCCAGCAGCGTACGGACTAGCGGCACCTACGAGCAGTACTTC. It yields the protein CASSVRTSGTYEQYF.

The J gene is TRBJ2-5, the V gene TRBV18, with 7 nucleotides matching TRBD2. Per the germline V gene, CDR1 is KGHSH and CDR2 is LQKENI. The CDR3 loop spans 15 amino acids. V lost 0 bases and J lost 6; bases outside the gene matches: 7. This CDR3 reads CASSPPFQGGKTQYF. In DNA, the CDR3 is TGTGCCAGCTCACCACCGTTCCAGGGAGGGAAGACCCAGTACTTC.

The chain uses TRBV11-2 and TRBJ2-7; 7 bases are a match to TRBD2. Germline V gives CDR1 SGHAT, CDR2 FQNNGV. The ends lost 1 base at V and 1 base at J; junction bases unmatched: 7. There are 16 residues in the CDR3. CDR3 sequence (DNA): TGTGCCAGCAGCTTAGGGGCTAGCGGCGCATCCTACGAGCAGTACTTC. The encoded protein is CASSLGASGASYEQYF.

This sequence joins TRBV11-2 and TRBJ1-2; no firm D call. The CDR3 runs to 14 residues. V lost 5 bases to trimming and J lost 4 bases, with 14 bases between them. CDR1 is SGHAT and CDR2 is FQNNGV in the germline V gene. CDR3 region: CASSLGSGGYGYTF. Here the CDR3 DNA reads TGTGCCAGCAGCCTAGGCAGTGGAGGCTATGGCTACACCTTC.

The chain joins TRBV5-1 to TRBJ2-2; 14 bases map to TRBD2. Germline-derived CDR1 and CDR2 are SGHRS and YFSETQ. V lost 3 bases, J lost 3 bases, and 10 bases stayed unmatched. The CDR3 is 19 residues long. CDR3 in amino acids: CASSSYGLAGGTDTGELFF. CDR3 in DNA: TGCGCCAGCAGCTCCTATGGACTAGCGGGGGGCACCGACACCGGGGAGCTGTTTTTT. Full variable domain (remainder filled in from reference TRBV5-1 and TRBJ2-2): KAGVTQTPRYLIKTRGQQVTLSCSPISGHRSVSWYQQTPGQGLQFLFEYFSETQRNKGNFPGRFSGRQFSNSRSEMNVSTLELGDSALYLCASSSYGLAGGTDTGELFFGEGSRLTVL.

This clone turned up a few times. V is TRBV15 and J is TRBJ1-2; 7 bases map to TRBD1. Germline values: CDR1 LNHNV, CDR2 YYDKDF (reference sequence). Trimming at V came to 0 bases and at J to 3 bases, leaving 13 bases not matched to a gene. This CDR3 is built from 18 residues. CDR3 protein: CATSRDPHTGVNDYGYTF. Written as DNA, the CDR3 is TGTGCCACCAGCAGAGATCCGCACACAGGGGTAAACGACTATGGCTACACCTTC.

This clone has a single count. The rearrangement uses TRBV5-1 and TRBJ1-2; D gene ambiguous. Deletions cut 1 base from V and 2 bases from J, with 9 bases between. Germline-derived CDR1 and CDR2 are SGHRS and YFSETQ. This CDR3 spans 14 amino acids. The CDR3, as DNA: TGCGCCAGCAGCTTGTCGTGGCAGAACTATGGCTACACCTTC. This gives the protein CASSLSWQNYGYTF.

The rearrangement uses TRBV11-2 and TRBJ1-3, with D possibly being TRBD1 (6 bases). The length of the CDR3 is 17 residues. V lost 6 bases to trimming and J lost 0 bases, with 18 bases between them. The germline V gene encodes CDR1 SGHAT and CDR2 FQNNGV. DNA for the CDR3: TGTGCCAGCAGTACCTCCGGGACATCCAACTCTGGAAACACCATATATTTT. Amino acid sequence: CASSTSGTSNSGNTIYF. Drawing the rest from reference TRBV11-2 and TRBJ1-3, the complete variable domain is EAGVAQSPRYKIIEKRQSVAFWCNPISGHATLYWYQQILGQGPKLLIQFQNNGVVDDSQLPKDRFSAERLKGVDSTLKIQPAKLEDSAVYLCASSTSGTSNSGNTIYFGEGSWLTVV.

J is TRBJ2-1 and V is TRBV18, with D perhaps matching TRBD2 (6 bases). The CDR3 has 13 amino acids. CDR1 and CDR2 from the germline V gene are KGHSH and LQKENI. V dropped 5 bases and J dropped 5 bases, with 10 bases sitting between them. CDR3 DNA: TGTGCCAGCTCATCCGGGAGAGACAATGAGCAGTTCTTC. Protein: CASSSGRDNEQFF.

The sample holds a few counts of this clone. The sample contains more than one DNA sequence encoding this CDR3. The V and J genes are TRBV9 and TRBJ2-1; D uncertain. V gave up 2 bases and J gave up 8 bases, with 11 bases separating them. The CDR3 covers 13 residues. Germline CDR1 is SGDLS and CDR2 is YYNGEE. Written as DNA, the CDR3 is TGTGCCAGCAGCGTCCGAGGCGTCGATGAGCAGTTCTTC. Protein sequence: CASSVRGVDEQFF.